This T cell receptor beta chain was recovered during a study of regulatory T cells in long-lasting Graves disease (TCRdb year 2021). For the wider study: Newly diagnosed Graves' disease patients had taken antithyroid drugs for less than 3 months. Peripheral blood TCR sequencing and RNA sequencing compared persistent Graves' disease patients with newly diagnosed Graves' disease patients. The study was registered as a clinical trial and conducted in China. A total of roughly 33 samples underwent TCR sequencing: approximately 13 from persistent and 20 from newly diagnosed Graves' disease patients.

In its sample, this clonotype was seen many times. Its target antigen remains unknown. Nothing much larger sits one base from this clone, and base qualities are not available. Study-level results and caveats: Peripheral blood alone was examined, since thyroid tissue, which constituted the primary lesion, could not be accessed. Lower TCR Shannon entropy and fewer highly expanded clones were observed in persistent Graves' disease patients than in newly diagnosed patients, which suggested clonal expansion. Persistent disease showed preferential use of TRBV28, TRBJ1-2 and TRBJ2-5, whereas newly diagnosed disease favored TRBV20-1 and TRBJ2-1. Patients with persistent disease shared more public clonotypes (over 2,500) than newly diagnosed patients did (around 930). Sequencing and analysis were restricted to the TCR beta chain. The authors noted that the small sample size was a limitation that may lower accuracy.

Receptors were amplified or captured by multiplex PCR. Sequencer: Illumina HiSeq 4000. iRepertoire HTBI primers and Arm-PCR amplification of CDR3 regions were used to construct TCR beta libraries. PCR products were gel purified before sequencing. Processing in the source paper ran as follows. Gene usage analysis of CDR3 amino acid clonotypes used the approximately 62 TRBV and more than 13 TRBJ segments found across samples. COPE and FqMerger were used to merge filtered high-quality paired reads into contigs. BLAST was used to align contigs to IMGT TRBV, TRBD and TRBJ reference genes, and CDR3 was defined according to IMGT. Highly expanded clones were defined as clonotypes with a frequency above 0.1%. Repertoire diversity was measured by Shannon entropy, and V-J evenness by the Gini coefficient. A clonotype found in more than one individual was treated as public. TCRdb took the public reads, trimmed them with fastp at Q25, ran MiXCR for clone calling and kept in-frame beta chains. CDR3 protein duplicates are merged, each entry listing the most common genes and DNA. The V and J calls were determined by TCRdb, not by the authors. This sample gives roughly 400,000 distinct CDR3 sequences in total; 14% to 15% of them show up just once. The ten largest clonotypes hold around 7.6% of the sample.

The time point label corresponds to: newly diagnosed GD, antithyroid drugs for less than 3 months. RNA was extracted from PBMCs in TRIzol for both TCR sequencing and RNA sequencing. The diagnosis of Graves' disease followed American Thyroid Association guidelines. Patients were recruited from an endocrinology department in Xi'an, China. Each patient gave about 9.1 milliliters of peripheral blood, collected in an EDTA anticoagulant tube. Ficoll Paque Plus density gradient separation was used to isolate PBMCs, and no additional T cell sorting was done. An Agilent 2100 Bioanalyzer and agarose gel were used to assess RNA quality, and a NanoDrop 2000 was used to measure RNA concentration. The germline V gene (reference sequence) sets CDR1 to MNHEY and CDR2 to SMNVEV. Between the V and J ends, shortened by 7 bases and 6 bases respectively, the junction contains 9 bases. The CDR3, from cysteine to phenylalanine, totals 12 residues. The DNA shown is the 36-base CDR3, in frame from base 1.

The same sample was also used in a study of T cells in Graves' hyperthyroidism and ophthalmopathy. As that second study puts it: A patient counted as having stable Graves' hyperthyroidism if no progression to ophthalmopathy occurred over 18 months of follow-up. Hyperthyroidism patients were newly diagnosed, had a disease duration of under 2 months, and were aged 18 to 65 years. Any patient with an uncontrolled infection, another autoimmune disease, pregnancy or lactation was excluded. Clinical symptoms, serum thyroxine and TRAb, thyroid ultrasound, and orbital computed tomography formed the basis for the diagnoses. The TCR CDR3 was subjected to a first round of RT-PCR using the HTBI primer set and the Qiagen OneStep RT-PCR kit. Most expanded thyroid clonotypes (frequency above 0.001) were also detected in blood, a finding suggesting that blood repertoires may reflect thyroid immune responses. A 13 V-J signature model separated ophthalmopathy from stable hyperthyroidism, with roughly 88% sensitivity and roughly 81% specificity in cross-validation and 80%/75% in testing. In validation, progression to ophthalmopathy was predicted by the model with nearly 71% sensitivity and 72% to 80% specificity, a median of roughly six months before onset. To identify TCR V-J signatures that set the groups apart, the researchers used a discovery cohort of 100 patients, made up of 40 to 45 with Graves' ophthalmopathy and approximately 57 with stable Graves' hyperthyroidism. Prospective prediction of ophthalmopathy was tested in an independent validation cohort of approximately 19 hyperthyroidism patients and some 17 patients who later progressed to ophthalmopathy. The 100 or so discovery patients were randomly split 7:3 into training and test sets. In addition, the study compared T-cell repertoires in thyroid tissue and in blood from about 6 Graves' hyperthyroidism patients. Following sampling, methimazole starting at 30 mg daily was given to hyperthyroidism patients, and high-dose intravenous methylprednisolone was given to ophthalmopathy patients. Libraries were constructed in a second round of multiplex PCR, after which size selection and purification were performed. Sequencing of the libraries was done on an Illumina HiSeq2000 using paired-end 100 bp reads. SOAPnuke was used to process the raw data, throwing out any read that contained adapters or uncalled bases, had a mean Phred below 15, or lacked an exact constant-primer or identifier match. High-quality paired reads were merged with COPE v1.2.5, and unique nucleotide sequences were defined as clonotypes. Clonotypes were aligned to IMGT TRBV, TRBD and TRBJ reference segments using MiTCR v1.1. The analysis was restricted to V-J combinations with a frequency above 0.0001, which together covered just over 99% of the repertoires. A TCS score was defined as the ratio between F50 (clonal expansion) and ExV (chaos), using BLOSUM62-based TCRdist between CDR3 peptides within each V-J. Welch's t-statistics and random forest reduced some 510 V-J features to roughly 13, which were used in a naive Bayes classifier (R e1071). Sample size was not statistically predetermined, and blinding of investigators to group allocation was not performed. TCR Vbeta CDR3 sequencing of 120 to 150 peripheral blood samples (around 45 ophthalmopathy, about 75 hyperthyroidism and 17 progressor patients) is reported in the paper.

This receptor was taken from a woman aged 40 to 49 with Graves disease. Donor details come from another sample of the same person, matched by shared clones. The chain couples TRBV27 to TRBJ2-2, with the D gene too uncertain to name. The sequencing here drew on peripheral blood mononuclear cells (PBMCs), taken at new diagnosis, from a patient treated with antithyroid drugs. For the CDR3, the sequence is CASMAPAGELFF. The DNA sequence follows: TGTGCCAGCATGGCCCCGGCCGGGGAGCTGTTTTTT.